The entry below describes one T cell receptor beta chain. The germline V gene encodes CDR1 SGDLS and CDR2 YYNGEE. The CDR3 spans 16 residues. Trimming removed 2 bases from V and 4 bases from J, with 18 bases in between. As originally analysed: Reference gene primers were amplified, and this amplification served to estimate nucleated cell counts. TCRdb keeps only in-frame clones here, not all; method: immunoSEQ multiplex PCR. From that table come the V and J calls and clone size; the DNA was used to work out D and trimming. The data hold roughly 380,000 clones, with around 89% observed a single time. The record originates from a study of blood T cell repertoires in COVID-19. Study as a whole: Samples of COVID-19 (acute and convalescent) were obtained from the United States, Italy and Spain. PBMCs, B-cell-depleted T cells, or T cells provided the cDNA or gDNA that made up the material.

Enrollment of patients from Seattle took place during active infection, with longitudinal follow-up. Material for sequencing was peripheral blood. The rearrangement joins TRBV9 to TRBJ1-1; the D gene is possibly TRBD1 (6 bases). The sequence came from a middle-aged woman with COVID-19, enrolled during active disease. Written as DNA, the CDR3 is TGTGCCAGCAGCGTCTCCGGGACACCCATGGGCACTGAAGCTTTCTTT. This translates into CASSVSGTPMGTEAFF.